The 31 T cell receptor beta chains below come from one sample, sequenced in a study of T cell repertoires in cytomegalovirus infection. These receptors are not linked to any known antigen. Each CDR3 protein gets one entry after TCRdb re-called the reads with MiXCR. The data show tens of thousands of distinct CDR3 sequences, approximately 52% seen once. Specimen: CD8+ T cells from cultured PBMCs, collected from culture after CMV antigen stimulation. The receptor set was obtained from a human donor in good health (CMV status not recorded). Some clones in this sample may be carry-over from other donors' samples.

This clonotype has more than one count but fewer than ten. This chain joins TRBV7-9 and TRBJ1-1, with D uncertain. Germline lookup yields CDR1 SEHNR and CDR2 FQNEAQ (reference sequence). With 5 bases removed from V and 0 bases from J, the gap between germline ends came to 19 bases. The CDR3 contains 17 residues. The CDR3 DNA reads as TGTGCCAGCAGCCCGTACACGGGGAGAGCGATGAACACTGAAGCTTTCTTT. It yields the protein CASSPYTGRAMNTEAFF.

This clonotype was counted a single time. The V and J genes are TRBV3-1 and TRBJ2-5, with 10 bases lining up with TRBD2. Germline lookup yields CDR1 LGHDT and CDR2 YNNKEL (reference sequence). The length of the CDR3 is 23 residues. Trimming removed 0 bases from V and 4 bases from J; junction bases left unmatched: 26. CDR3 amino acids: CASSQETVWLSPGLAPRAETQYF. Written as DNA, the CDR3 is TGTGCCAGCAGCCAAGAAACAGTCTGGCTTTCCCCGGGACTAGCGCCGAGGGCAGAGACCCAGTACTTC.

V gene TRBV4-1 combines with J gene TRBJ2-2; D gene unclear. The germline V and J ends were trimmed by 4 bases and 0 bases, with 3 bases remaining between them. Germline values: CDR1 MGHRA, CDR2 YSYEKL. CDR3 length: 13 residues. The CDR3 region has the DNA TGCGCCAGCAGCCGCGCGAACACCGGGGAGCTGTTTTTT. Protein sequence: CASSRANTGELFF.

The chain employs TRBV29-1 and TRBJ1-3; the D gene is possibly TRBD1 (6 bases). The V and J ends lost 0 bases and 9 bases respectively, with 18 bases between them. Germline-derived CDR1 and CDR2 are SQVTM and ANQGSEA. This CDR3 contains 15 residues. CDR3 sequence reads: CSVEDRGTRGGTIYF. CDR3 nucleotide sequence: TGCAGCGTTGAAGATCGTGGGACAAGGGGTGGCACCATATATTTT.

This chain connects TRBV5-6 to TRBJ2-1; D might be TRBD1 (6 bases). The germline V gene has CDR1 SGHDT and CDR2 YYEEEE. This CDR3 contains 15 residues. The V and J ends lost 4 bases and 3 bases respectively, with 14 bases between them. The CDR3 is CASSREGRGYNEQFF. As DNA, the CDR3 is TGTGCCAGCAGCCGGGAAGGCAGGGGCTACAATGAGCAGTTCTTC. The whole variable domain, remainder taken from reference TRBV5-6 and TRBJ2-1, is DAGVTQSPTHLIKTRGQQVTLRCSPKSGHDTVSWYQQALGQGPQFIFQYYEEEERQRGNFPDRFSGHQFPNYSSELNVNALLLGDSALYLCASSREGRGYNEQFFGPGTRLTVL.

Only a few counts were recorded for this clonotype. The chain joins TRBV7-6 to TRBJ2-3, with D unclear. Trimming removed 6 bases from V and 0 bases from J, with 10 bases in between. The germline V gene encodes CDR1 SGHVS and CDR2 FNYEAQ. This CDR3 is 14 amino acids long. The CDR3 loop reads CASRGGVSTDTQYF. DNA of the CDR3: TGTGCCAGCAGAGGTGGCGTAAGCACAGATACGCAGTATTTT.

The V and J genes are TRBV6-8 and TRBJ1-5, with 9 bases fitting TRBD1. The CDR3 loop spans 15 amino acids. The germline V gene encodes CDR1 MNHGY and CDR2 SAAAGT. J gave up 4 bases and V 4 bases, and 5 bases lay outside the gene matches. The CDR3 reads CASSFDRGGNQPQHF. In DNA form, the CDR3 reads TGTGCCAGCAGTTTCGACAGGGGGGGGAATCAGCCCCAGCATTTT.

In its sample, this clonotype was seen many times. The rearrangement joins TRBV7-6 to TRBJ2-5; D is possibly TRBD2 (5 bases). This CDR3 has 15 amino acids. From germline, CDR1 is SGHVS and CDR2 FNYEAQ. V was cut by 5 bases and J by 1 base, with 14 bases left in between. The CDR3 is CASSVTDFSQETQYF. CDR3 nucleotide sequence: TGTGCCAGCAGCGTGACGGACTTCTCCCAAGAGACCCAGTACTTC.

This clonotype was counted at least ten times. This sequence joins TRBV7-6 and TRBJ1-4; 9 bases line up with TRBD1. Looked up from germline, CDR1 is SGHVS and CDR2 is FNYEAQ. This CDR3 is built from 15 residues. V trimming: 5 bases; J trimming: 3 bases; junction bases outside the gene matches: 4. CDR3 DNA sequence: TGTGCCAGCAGCCCTGGACAGGGGTCTAATGAAAAACTGTTTTTT. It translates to CASSPGQGSNEKLFF. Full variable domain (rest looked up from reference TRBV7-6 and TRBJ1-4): GAGVSQSPRYKVTKRGQDVALRCDPISGHVSLYWYRQALGQGPEFLTYFNYEAQQDKSGLPNDRFSAERPEGSISTLTIQRTEQRDSAMYRCASSPGQGSNEKLFFGSGTQLSVL.

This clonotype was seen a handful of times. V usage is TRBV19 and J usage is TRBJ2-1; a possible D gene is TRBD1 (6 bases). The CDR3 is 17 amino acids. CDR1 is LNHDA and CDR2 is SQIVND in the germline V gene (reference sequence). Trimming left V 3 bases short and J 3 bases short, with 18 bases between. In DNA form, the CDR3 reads TGTGCCAGTAGTATTGGATGGACAGTCCGAAACTACAATGAGCAGTTCTTC. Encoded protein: CASSIGWTVRNYNEQFF.

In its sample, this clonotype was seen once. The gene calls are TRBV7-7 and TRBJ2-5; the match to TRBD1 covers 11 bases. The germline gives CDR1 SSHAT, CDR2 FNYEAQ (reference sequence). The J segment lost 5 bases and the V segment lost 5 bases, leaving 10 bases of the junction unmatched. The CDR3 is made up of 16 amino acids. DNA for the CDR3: TGTGCCAGCAGCCACCGAAGGACAGGGGGCGATGAGACCCAGTACTTC. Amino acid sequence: CASSHRRTGGDETQYF.

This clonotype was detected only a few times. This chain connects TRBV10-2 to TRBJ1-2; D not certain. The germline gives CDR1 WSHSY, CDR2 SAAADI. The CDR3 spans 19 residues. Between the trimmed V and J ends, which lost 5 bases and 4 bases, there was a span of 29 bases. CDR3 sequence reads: CASSPPARPGRASGYGYTF. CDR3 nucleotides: TGCGCCAGCAGTCCCCCGGCCCGTCCGGGGAGAGCCTCCGGCTATGGCTACACCTTC.

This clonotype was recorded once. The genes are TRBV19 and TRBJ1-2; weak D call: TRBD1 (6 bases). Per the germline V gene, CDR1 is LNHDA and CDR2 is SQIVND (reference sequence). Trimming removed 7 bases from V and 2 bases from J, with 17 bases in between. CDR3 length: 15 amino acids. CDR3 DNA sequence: TGTGCCAGTACCGGAGGACAGTACCTGAACTATGGCTACACCTTC. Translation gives CASTGGQYLNYGYTF.

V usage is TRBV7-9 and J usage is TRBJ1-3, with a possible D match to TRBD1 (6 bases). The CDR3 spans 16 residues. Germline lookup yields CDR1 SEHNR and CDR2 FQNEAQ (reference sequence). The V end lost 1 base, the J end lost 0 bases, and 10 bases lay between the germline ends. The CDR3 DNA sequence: TGTGCCAGCAGCTTAGTAGGGACAAGCTCTGGAAACACCATATATTTT. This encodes CASSLVGTSSGNTIYF.

The CDR3 DNA is TGTGCCAGCAGTTTCTTAGGAGGCACAGATACGCAGTATTTT. This translates into CASSFLGGTDTQYF. This sequence joins TRBV12-3 or TRBV12-4 and TRBJ2-3; D is uncertain. V was clipped by 3 bases and J by 1 base, with 8 bases between them. The CDR3 consists of 14 residues.

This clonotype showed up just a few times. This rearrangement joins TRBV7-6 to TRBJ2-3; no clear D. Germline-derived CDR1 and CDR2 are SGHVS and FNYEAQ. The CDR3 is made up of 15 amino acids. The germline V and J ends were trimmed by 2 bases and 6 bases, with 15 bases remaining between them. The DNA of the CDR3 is TGTGCCAGCAGCTTAAGTCCGGGCCCAGCGGATACGCAGTATTTT. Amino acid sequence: CASSLSPGPADTQYF.

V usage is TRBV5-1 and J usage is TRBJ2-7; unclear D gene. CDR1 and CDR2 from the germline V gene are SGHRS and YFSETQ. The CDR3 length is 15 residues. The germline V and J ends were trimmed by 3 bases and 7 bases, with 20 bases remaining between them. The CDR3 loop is CASSYLTSPAREQYF. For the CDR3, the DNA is TGCGCCAGCAGCTATTTAACCTCTCCGGCTAGGGAGCAGTACTTC.

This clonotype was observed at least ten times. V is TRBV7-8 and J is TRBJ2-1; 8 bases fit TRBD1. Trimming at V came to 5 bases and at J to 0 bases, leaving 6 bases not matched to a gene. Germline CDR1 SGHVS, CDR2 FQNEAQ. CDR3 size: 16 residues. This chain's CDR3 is CASSPPDRGSYNEQFF. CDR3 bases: TGTGCCAGCAGCCCACCCGACAGGGGCTCCTACAATGAGCAGTTCTTC. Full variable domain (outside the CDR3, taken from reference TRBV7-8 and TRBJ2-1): GAGVSQSPRYKVAKRGQDVALRCDPISGHVSLFWYQQALGQGPEFLTYFQNEAQLDKSGLPSDRFFAERPEGSVSTLKIQRTQQEDSAVYLCASSPPDRGSYNEQFFGPGTRLTVL.

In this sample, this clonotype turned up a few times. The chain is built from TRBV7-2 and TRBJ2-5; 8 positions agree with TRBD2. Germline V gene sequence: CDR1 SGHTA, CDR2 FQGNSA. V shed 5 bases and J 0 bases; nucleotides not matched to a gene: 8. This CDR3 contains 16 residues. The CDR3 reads CASSPGERGYQETQYF. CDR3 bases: TGTGCCAGCAGCCCGGGTGAGCGGGGGTACCAAGAGACCCAGTACTTC.

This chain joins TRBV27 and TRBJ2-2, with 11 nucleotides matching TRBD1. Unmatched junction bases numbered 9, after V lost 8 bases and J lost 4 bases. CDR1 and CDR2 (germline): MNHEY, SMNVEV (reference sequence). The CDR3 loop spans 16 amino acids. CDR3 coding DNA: TGTGCCAGCCGGGACAGGGGGGATGTTGGCACCGGGGAGCTGTTTTTT. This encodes CASRDRGDVGTGELFF.

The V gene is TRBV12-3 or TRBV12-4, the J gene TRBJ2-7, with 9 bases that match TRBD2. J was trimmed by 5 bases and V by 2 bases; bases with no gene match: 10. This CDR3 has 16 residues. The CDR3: CASSLMREGRDNEQYF. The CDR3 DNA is TGTGCCAGCAGTTTAATGCGGGAGGGCCGGGACAACGAGCAGTACTTC.

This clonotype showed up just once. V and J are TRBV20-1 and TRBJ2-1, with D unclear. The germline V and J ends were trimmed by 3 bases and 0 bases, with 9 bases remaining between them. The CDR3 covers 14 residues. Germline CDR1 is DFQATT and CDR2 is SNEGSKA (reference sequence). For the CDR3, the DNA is TGCAGTGCTAGCGGCGAGAGCTCCTACAATGAGCAGTTCTTC. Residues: CSASGESSYNEQFF.

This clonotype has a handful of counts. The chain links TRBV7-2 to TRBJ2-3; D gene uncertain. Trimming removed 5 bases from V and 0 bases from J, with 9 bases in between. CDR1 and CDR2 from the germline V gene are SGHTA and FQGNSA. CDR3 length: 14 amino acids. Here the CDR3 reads CASSLVTSTDTQYF. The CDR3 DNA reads TGTGCCAGCAGCCTCGTTACCAGCACAGATACGCAGTATTTT.

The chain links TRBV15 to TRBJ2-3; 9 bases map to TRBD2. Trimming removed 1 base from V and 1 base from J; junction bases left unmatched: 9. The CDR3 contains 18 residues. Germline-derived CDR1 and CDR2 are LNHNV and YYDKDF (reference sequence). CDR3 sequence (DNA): TGTGCCACCAGCAGAGCCAGGCCTTCTAGCGGGGGCACAGATACGCAGTATTTT. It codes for CATSRARPSSGGTDTQYF. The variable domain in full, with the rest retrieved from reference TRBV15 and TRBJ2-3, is DAMVIQNPRYQVTQFGKPVTLSCSQTLNHNVMYWYQQKSSQAPKLLFHYYDKDFNNEADTPDNFQSRRPNTSFCFLDIRSPGLGDTAMYLCATSRARPSSGGTDTQYFGPGTRLTVL.

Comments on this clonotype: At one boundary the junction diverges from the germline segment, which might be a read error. CDR3 nucleotides: TGTGCCAGCAGCCAAGTGAACCCGTCACAGGGGGCGATACGGTATGTCTACACCTTC. It codes for CASSQVNPSQGAIRYVYTF. The J gene is TRBJ1-2, the V gene TRBV3-1; 9 bases agree with TRBD1. The germline V gene encodes CDR1 LGHDT and CDR2 YNNKEL (reference sequence). CDR3 length: 19 amino acids.

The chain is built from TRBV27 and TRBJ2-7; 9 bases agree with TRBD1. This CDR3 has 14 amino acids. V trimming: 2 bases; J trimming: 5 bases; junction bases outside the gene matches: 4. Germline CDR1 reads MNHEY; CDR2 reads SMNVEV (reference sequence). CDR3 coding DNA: TGTGCCAGCAGTTTAAAACAGGGGGCCCACGAGCAGTACTTC. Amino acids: CASSLKQGAHEQYF.

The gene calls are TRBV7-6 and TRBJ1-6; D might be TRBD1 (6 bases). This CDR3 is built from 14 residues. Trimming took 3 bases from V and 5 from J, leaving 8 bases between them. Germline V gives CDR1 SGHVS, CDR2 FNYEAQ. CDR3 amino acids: CASSFGQHNSPLHF. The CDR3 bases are TGTGCCAGCAGCTTCGGACAGCATAATTCACCCCTCCACTTT.

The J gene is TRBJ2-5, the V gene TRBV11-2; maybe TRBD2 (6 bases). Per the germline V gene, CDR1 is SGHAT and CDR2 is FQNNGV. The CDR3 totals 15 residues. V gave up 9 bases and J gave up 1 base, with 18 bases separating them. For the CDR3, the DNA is TGTGCCAGTGCCCTGGGAGGTCCCCCCCAAGAGACCCAGTACTTC. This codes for CASALGGPPQETQYF.

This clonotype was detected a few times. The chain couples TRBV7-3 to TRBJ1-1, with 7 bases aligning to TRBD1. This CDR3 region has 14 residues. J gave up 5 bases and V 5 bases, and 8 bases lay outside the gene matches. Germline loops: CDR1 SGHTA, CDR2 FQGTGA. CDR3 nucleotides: TGTGCCAGCAGCATCAAGGGGGCTGGAACTGAAGCTTTCTTT. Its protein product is CASSIKGAGTEAFF.

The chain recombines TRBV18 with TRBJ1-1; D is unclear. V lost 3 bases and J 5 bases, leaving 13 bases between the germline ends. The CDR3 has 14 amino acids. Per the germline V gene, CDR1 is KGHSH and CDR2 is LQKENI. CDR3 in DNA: TGTGCCAGCTCACCTCCTTCGGTTAGGACTGAAGCTTTCTTT. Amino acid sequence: CASSPPSVRTEAFF.

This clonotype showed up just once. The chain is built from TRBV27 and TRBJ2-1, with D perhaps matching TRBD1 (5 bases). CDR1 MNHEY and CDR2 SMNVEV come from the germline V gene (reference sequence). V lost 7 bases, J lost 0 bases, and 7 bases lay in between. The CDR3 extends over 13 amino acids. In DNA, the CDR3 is TGTGCCAGCACTGACAGCTCCTACAATGAGCAGTTCTTC. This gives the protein CASTDSSYNEQFF.